This T cell receptor beta chain was captured by sequencing in a study of post-analysis software for immune sequencing data. Study-level points and caveats: With F measure, samples from one preparation batch clustered together strongly. Patients carried five TRBV segments more frequently than controls did, and TRBV5-6, TRBV5-1 and TRBV20-1 were among them.

With respect to this clonotype: Its cognate antigen is unknown.

The library was made from cDNA and included unique molecular identifiers. Each CDR3 protein gets one entry after TCRdb re-called the PCR reads with MiXCR. This table holds about 460,000 distinct CDR3 sequences, nearly 45% found once. Losses at the gene ends were 1 base for V and 7 bases for J; bases not matched to a gene: 12. Germline loops: CDR1 SGHTA, CDR2 FQGTGA. The CDR3 covers 18 residues. The chain is built from TRBV7-3 and TRBJ2-1, with TRBD2 matching 11 bases. The specimen sequenced was blood. The receptor comes from a girl aged 10 to 17 with multiple sclerosis. The CDR3 DNA sequence: TGTGCCAGCAGCTTAAGGGCCCCACTAGCGGGAGCGGATAATGAGCAGTTCTTC. This translates into CASSLRAPLAGADNEQFF.